This TCR beta chain emerged from a study of T cell responses to AZD1222 COVID-19 vaccine. On this clone: No antigen is known for it.

This CDR3 is 17 amino acids long. V lost 1 base and J lost 3, with 15 bases in between. CDR1 is SEHNR, CDR2 FQNEAQ, per germline (reference sequence). Sequenced by immunoSEQ multiplex PCR; TCRdb stores in-frame clones only, minus some. The data show 130,000 or so clones, roughly 86% seen once. The study, taken as a whole, reports: The breadth and depth of Spike-specific TCRs increased once two AZD1222 doses had been given. The donors showed a predominance of white British ancestry and of females, with possible underestimation of clonal diversity.

The receptor comes from an adult in good health. Material: peripheral blood, obtained on day 0 of AZD1222 vaccination. The V gene is TRBV7-9, the J gene TRBJ2-2; perhaps TRBD1 as D (5 bases). The CDR3 DNA reads TGTGCCAGCAGCTTAGGCAGGGCCCTTCGGGACACCGGGGAGCTGTTTTTT. This sequence encodes CASSLGRALRDTGELFF.